The present entry profiles one TCR beta chain with its context. This clone was observed many times. Its antigen is unknown. Base qualities are not provided; no much larger clone lies one nucleotide away. These data are taken from a study of cytomegalovirus exposure and HLA in healthy donors (dated by TCRdb to 2016 to 2017). Broadly, across the study: According to a later analysis, the approximately 120 validation repertoires were produced on the same platform as the 666 repertoires of the first cohort. The aim of the study was to test whether cataloging public T cell receptors could identify signatures of past pathogen exposure. Along with the approximately 620-subject first cohort, a separate validation cohort of over 90 different subjects was used. The study combined high-throughput TCR immunosequencing, statistical association of individual TCRs with disease status, and machine learning to predict cytomegalovirus infection status. Results and caveats for the whole study, not just this receptor: The validation cohort had no HLA typing available for a later analysis, so co-occurrence within that cohort was assessed over all 120 or so repertoires. The classifier was reported to diagnose cytomegalovirus status with high specificity and sensitivity in both the original cohort and the validation cohort. The authors suggested that the approach could potentially be generalized to other disease states and immunological phenotypes. A few of the identified cytomegalovirus-associated TCR beta chains were confirmed in vitro to be specific for cytomegalovirus antigens. Across donors, most TCR sequences were observed very rarely, whereas some public TCRs were present in many individuals. In the study, around 150 TCR beta chains were listed as associated with cytomegalovirus. In a later analysis, TCRs clustered in the first cohort were found to also tend to co-occur in the roughly 130 validation repertoires, with approximately 94% of cluster scores above 0.

The CDR3, from cysteine to phenylalanine, totals 14 residues. The read is trimmed to its CDR3 DNA, 42 bases read in frame from base 1. The germline ends are 12 bases apart after V is trimmed by 4 bases and J by 4 bases. The germline V gene (reference sequence) specifies LNHNV as CDR1 and YYDKDF as CDR2. The donors belonged to the validation cohort of over a hundred subjects, which was separate from the approximately 680-subject first cohort. Preparation of the library involved the immunoSEQ multiplex PCR assay. The source study handled its data this way. A statistical classification framework was built to diagnose cytomegalovirus status from the catalog of TCR beta chain sequences. What TCRdb holds here is the immuneACCESS table cut down to in-frame rearrangements. Part of the clones is not present; checked against another copy, under half of the missing clones reflect an unresolved V gene, and the others are unexplained. From that table come the V and J calls and clone size; the DNA was used to work out D and trimming. Counted in this sample were about 63,000 clones; roughly nine tenths of them appeared once. Together, the top ten hold more than 0.95% of the sample.

The clonotype was recovered from a woman under 30 in good health and CMV-seronegative. The material sequenced was PBMCs. This chain joins TRBV15 to TRBJ2-3; 5 matching bases give a weak D call of TRBD1. The nucleotide sequence is given as TGTGCCACCAGCAAGACAGCAGAATCAGATACGCAGTATTTT. Translated, it gives CATSKTAESDTQYF.